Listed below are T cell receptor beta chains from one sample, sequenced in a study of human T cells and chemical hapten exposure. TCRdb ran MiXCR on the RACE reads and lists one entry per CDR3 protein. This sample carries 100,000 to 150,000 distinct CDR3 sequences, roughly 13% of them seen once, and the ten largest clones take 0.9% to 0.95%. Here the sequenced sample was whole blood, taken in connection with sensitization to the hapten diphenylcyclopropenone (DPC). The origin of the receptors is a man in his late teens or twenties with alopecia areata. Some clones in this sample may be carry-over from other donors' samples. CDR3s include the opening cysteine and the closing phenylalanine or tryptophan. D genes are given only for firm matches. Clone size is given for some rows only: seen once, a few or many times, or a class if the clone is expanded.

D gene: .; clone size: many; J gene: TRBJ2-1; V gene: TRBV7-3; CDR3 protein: CASSLMGPGAPYNEQFF; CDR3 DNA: TGTGCCAGCAGCTTAATGGGGCCGGGGGCCCCCTACAATGAGCAGTTCTTC
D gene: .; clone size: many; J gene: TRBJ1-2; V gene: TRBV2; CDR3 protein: CASSGLVPRNGYTF; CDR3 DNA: TGTGCCAGCAGTGGACTCGTTCCCAGGAACGGCTACACCTTC
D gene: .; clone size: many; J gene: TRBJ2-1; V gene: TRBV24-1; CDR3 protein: CATSDLDNEQFF; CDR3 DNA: TGTGCCACCAGTGATTTGGACAATGAGCAGTTCTTC
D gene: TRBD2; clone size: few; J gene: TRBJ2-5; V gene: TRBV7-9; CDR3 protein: CASSPGLAGGRETQYF; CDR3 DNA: TGTGCCAGCAGCCCGGGACTAGCGGGGGGTCGAGAGACCCAGTACTTC
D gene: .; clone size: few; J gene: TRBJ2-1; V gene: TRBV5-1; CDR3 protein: CASSFSGISYNEQFF; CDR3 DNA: TGCGCCAGCAGCTTTTCAGGGATCTCCTACAATGAGCAGTTCTTC
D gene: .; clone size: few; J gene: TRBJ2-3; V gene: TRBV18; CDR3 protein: CASSPTEGEDTQYF; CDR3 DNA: TGTGCCAGCTCACCAACTGAGGGTGAAGATACGCAGTATTTT
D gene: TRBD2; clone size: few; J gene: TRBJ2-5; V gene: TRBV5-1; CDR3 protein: CASSTLAGGQETQYF; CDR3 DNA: TGCGCCAGCAGCACCCTAGCGGGGGGCCAAGAGACCCAGTACTTC
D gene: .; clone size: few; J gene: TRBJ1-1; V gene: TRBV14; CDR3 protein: CASSQDGSTEAFF; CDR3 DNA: TGTGCCAGCAGCCAAGATGGGAGCACTGAAGCTTTCTTT
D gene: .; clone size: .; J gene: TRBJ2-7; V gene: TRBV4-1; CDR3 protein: CASSQGQQLLYEQYF; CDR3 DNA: TGCGCCAGCAGCCAAGGCCAACAGCTACTCTACGAGCAGTACTTC
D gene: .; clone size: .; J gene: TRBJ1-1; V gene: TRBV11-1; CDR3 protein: CASSQAGDTEAFF; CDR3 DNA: TGTGCCAGCAGCCAAGCCGGGGACACTGAAGCTTTCTTT
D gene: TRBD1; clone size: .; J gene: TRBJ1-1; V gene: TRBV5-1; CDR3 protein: CASSSTGTGMTEAFF; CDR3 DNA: TGCGCCAGCAGCTCCACCGGGACAGGGATGACTGAAGCTTTCTTT
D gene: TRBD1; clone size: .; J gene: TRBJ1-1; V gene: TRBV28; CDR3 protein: CASRTGGGNTEAFF; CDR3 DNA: TGTGCCAGCAGGACAGGGGGAGGGAACACTGAAGCTTTCTTT
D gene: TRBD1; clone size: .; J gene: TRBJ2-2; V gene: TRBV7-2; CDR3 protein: CASSLGQGLGTGELFF; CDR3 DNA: TGTGCCAGCAGCTTAGGACAGGGGCTCGGCACCGGGGAGCTGTTTTTT
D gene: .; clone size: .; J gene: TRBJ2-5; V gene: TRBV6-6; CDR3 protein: CASTSVMIEETQYF; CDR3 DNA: TGTGCCAGCACTAGCGTCATGATAGAAGAGACCCAGTACTTC
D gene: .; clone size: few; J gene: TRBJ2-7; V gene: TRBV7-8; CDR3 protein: CASSLASDPGEQYF; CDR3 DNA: TGTGCCAGCAGCTTAGCGTCGGATCCGGGCGAGCAGTACTTC
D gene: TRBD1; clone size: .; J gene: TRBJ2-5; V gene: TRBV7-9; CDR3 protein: CASLRTTGKETQYF; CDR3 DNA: TGTGCCAGCCTTCGGACGACAGGGAAAGAGACCCAGTACTTC
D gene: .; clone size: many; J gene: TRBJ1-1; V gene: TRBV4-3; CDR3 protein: CASSQEWGSGAFF; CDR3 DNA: TGCGCCAGCAGCCAAGAATGGGGGTCCGGAGCTTTCTTT
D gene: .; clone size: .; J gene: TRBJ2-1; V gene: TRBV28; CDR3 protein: CASSTPGPRTGREEQFF; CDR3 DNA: TGTGCCAGCAGCACCCCCGGACCACGGACAGGGAGGGAAGAGCAGTTCTTC
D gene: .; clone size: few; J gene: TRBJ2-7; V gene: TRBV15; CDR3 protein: CATSRDETYEQYF; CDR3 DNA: TGTGCCACCAGCAGAGATGAAACCTACGAGCAGTACTTC
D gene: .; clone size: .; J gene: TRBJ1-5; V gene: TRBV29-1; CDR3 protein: CSVGEGMSNQPQHF; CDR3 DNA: TGCAGCGTTGGAGAGGGGATGAGCAATCAGCCCCAGCATTTT
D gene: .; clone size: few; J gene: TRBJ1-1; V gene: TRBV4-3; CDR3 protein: CASSHLPGLGAFF; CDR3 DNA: TGCGCCAGCAGCCACCTCCCGGGACTGGGGGCTTTCTTT
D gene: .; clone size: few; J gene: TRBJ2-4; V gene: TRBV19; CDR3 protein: CASSIPSGQLAKNIQYF; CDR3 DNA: TGTGCCAGTAGTATCCCCTCGGGACAACTAGCCAAAAACATTCAGTACTTC
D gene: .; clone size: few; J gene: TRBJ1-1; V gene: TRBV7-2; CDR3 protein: CASSLEIFTEAFF; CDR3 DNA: TGTGCCAGCAGCTTAGAGATTTTCACTGAAGCTTTCTTT
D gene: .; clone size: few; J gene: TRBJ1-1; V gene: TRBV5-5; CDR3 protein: CASSLEGTVNTEAFF; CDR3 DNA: TGTGCCAGCAGCTTGGAGGGGACGGTGAACACTGAAGCTTTCTTT
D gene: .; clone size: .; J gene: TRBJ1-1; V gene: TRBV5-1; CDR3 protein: CASSPNTGTPNTEAFF; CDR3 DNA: TGCGCCAGCAGCCCCAACACCGGGACACCGAACACTGAAGCTTTCTTT
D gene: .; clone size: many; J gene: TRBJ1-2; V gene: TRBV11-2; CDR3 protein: CASSFGTKDYGYTF; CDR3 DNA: TGTGCCAGCAGCTTTGGGACAAAGGACTATGGCTACACCTTC
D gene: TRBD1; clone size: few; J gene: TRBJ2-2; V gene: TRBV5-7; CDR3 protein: CASSPPGQPNTGELFF; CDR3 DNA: TGTGCCAGCAGCCCACCGGGACAGCCAAACACCGGGGAGCTGTTTTTT
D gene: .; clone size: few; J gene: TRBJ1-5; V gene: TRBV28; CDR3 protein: CASSLPDGGQPQHF; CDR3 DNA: TGTGCCAGCAGTTTACCCGATGGGGGTCAGCCCCAGCATTTT
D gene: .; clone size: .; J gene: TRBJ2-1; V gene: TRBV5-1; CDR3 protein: CASSLFGEQFF; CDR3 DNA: TGCGCCAGCAGCTTGTTCGGTGAGCAGTTCTTC
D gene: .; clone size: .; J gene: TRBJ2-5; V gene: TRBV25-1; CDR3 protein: CASSENPRLGRVETQYF; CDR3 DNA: TGTGCCAGCAGTGAGAACCCGAGACTAGGACGGGTCGAGACCCAGTACTTC
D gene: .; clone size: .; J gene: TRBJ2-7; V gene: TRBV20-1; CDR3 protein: CMGGGPYEQYF; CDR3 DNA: TGCATGGGTGGGGGGCCCTACGAGCAGTACTTC
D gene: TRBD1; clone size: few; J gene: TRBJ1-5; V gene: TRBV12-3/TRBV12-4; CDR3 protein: CASSDRGENQPQHF; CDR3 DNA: TGTGCCAGCAGTGACAGGGGGGAGAATCAGCCCCAGCATTTT
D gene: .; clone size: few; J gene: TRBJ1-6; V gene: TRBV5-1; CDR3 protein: CASSLGPPNSPLHF; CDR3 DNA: TGCGCCAGCAGCTTGGGACCACCCAATTCACCCCTCCACTTT
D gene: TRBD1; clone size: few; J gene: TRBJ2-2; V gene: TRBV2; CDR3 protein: CAISKGTGRNTGELFF; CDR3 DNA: TGTGCCATTAGCAAAGGGACAGGGAGGAACACCGGGGAGCTGTTTTTT
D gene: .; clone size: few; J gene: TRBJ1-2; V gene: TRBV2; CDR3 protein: CASSERGIYGYTF; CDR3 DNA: TGTGCCAGCAGTGAACGGGGGATCTATGGCTACACCTTC
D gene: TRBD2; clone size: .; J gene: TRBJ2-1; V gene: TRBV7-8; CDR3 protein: CASSFSRVRTRGGYNEQFF; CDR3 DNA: TGTGCCAGCAGCTTCTCCCGAGTGAGAACGCGGGGGGGATACAATGAGCAGTTCTTC
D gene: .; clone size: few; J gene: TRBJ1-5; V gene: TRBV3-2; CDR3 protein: CASSHQGGNQPQHF; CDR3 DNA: TGTGCCAGCAGCCACCAGGGGGGCAATCAGCCCCAGCATTTT
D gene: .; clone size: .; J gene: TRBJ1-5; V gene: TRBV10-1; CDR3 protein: CASSDINGHSNQPQHF; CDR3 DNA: TGCGCCAGCAGTGATATCAATGGACACAGCAATCAGCCCCAGCATTTT
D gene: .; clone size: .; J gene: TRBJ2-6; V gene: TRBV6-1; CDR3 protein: CASQSSGANVLTF; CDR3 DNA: TGTGCCAGCCAGAGCTCTGGGGCCAACGTCCTGACTTTC
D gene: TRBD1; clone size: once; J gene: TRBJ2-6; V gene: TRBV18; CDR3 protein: CASSPPLGQEYSGANVLTF; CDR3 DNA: TGTGCCAGCTCACCACCTTTAGGACAGGAGTACTCTGGGGCCAACGTCCTGACTTTC
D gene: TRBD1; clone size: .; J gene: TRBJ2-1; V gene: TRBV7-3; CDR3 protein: CASSSILQGEQFF; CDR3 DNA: TGTGCCAGCAGCTCCATCCTACAGGGGGAGCAGTTCTTC
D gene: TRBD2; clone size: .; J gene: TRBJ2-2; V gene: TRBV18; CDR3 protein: CASSPRGSTNTGELFF; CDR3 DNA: TGTGCCAGCTCACCGCGGGGGTCAACGAACACCGGGGAGCTGTTTTTT
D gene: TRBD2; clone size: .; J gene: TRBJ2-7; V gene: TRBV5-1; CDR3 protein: CASSPIRGGEAGEQYF; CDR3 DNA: TGCGCCAGCAGCCCCATCCGGGGGGGAGAGGCGGGTGAGCAGTACTTC
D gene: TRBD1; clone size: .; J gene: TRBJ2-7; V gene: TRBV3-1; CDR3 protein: CASSPDRGRSSYEQYF; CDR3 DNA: TGTGCCAGCAGCCCAGACAGGGGACGGAGCTCCTACGAGCAGTACTTC
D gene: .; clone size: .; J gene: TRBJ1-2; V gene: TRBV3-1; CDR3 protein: CASSQGPANYGYTF; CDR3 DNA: TGTGCCAGCAGCCAAGGGCCAGCTAACTATGGCTACACCTTC
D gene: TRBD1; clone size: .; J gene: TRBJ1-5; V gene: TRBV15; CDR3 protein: CATSRVRDRGRFNQPQHF; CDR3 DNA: TGTGCCACCAGCAGAGTTAGGGACAGGGGACGCTTCAATCAGCCCCAGCATTTT